Below, one TCR beta chain is given with its context. There is no known antigen for this receptor. No qualities accompany the bases; no much larger clone lies one base away. Enrolling through a virtual design, the prospective study's participants ranged in age from roughly 18 to 89 years and lived across some 22 United States geographic areas. In the prospective study, cohorts were assigned on the basis of participant-reported clinical history obtained from a screening survey and a study questionnaire. In the prospective study, whole blood, serum and a nasopharyngeal or oropharyngeal swab were collected from each participant by mobile phlebotomists. Additional blood draws and questionnaires over an approximately two-month period could optionally be provided by prospective study participants. Prospective study blood samples were shipped either frozen or at room temperature before DNA extraction. The immunoSEQ Assay, a bias-controlled multiplex PCR, was used to amplify TCRbeta CDR3 regions from genomic DNA. On the authors' methods: The number of nucleated cells in each sample was estimated from the amplification of reference gene primers within the assay. Sequence reads were collapsed and filtered to measure the absolute abundance of every unique TCRbeta CDR3 rearrangement. For each sample, productive Simpson clonality was calculated as the square root of Simpson's diversity index over productive rearrangements. TCRdb took this table from immuneACCESS and kept in-frame rearrangements with V and J called. Such tables lack part of the clones; where checked against another copy, unresolved V genes explain under half of the gap, and the rest is unexplained. That table is the source of V, J and clone size, and D and trimming were worked out from the DNA. The sample table holds 200,000 to 250,000 clones, of which 85% to 90% were seen once. About 3.3% of the sample rests with the top ten.

The source of the sample is a study of blood T cell repertoires in COVID-19 (dated by TCRdb to the early 2020s). Regarding the study in general: The collaborator samples originated in the United States, Italy and Spain and spanned the acute and convalescent phases of COVID-19. Where HLA class I and class II types were available, the types were taken from metadata supplied by the sample provider, not from assay-based typing. A freely available public database, intended as a resource for researchers studying the immune response to SARS-CoV-2, is where the repertoires were released. The prospective study material was composed of cDNA or gDNA derived from T cells, B-cell-depleted T cells, or PBMCs. A de-identified subject ID, COVID-19 status, age in years and sex were almost always included in the sample metadata. Deeply sampled blood TCRbeta repertoires from subjects exposed to, actively infected with, or recovered from COVID-19 were included in the dataset. The samples were drawn from the first 160 participants of the ongoing ImmuneRACE study and from some 1,300 subjects provided by 6 global collaborators.

The germline V gene provides CDR1 MGHDK and CDR2 SYGVNS. The CDR3 holds 16 amino acids from the cysteine to the phenylalanine. Here the CDR3 DNA is all that survives: 48 bases in frame from base 1. Cut back by 0 bases and 7 bases, the V and J ends lie 18 bases apart. Paper-wide results and their limitations: Clinical and demographic metadata were provided uncurated, with the amount varying by source and participant.

The sequence is built from TRBV25-1 and TRBJ1-2; possibly the D gene is TRBD1, per 6 matching bases. What was sequenced was PBMCs or T cells enriched from blood (not recorded which). The TCR sequence derives from a young woman in a cohort exposed to, infected with or recovered from COVID-19 (not recorded which). The sequenced DNA: TGTGCCAGCAGTGAATATATGCACAGGGACGTTGGTGGCTACACCTTC. Its protein reads: CASSEYMHRDVGGYTF.